This is a list of T cell receptor beta chains from one sample in a study of CD4 T cells in relation to SARS-CoV-2 and coronaviruses. Measured with immunoSEQ multiplex PCR; TCRdb has only the in-frame clones, and not every one. The data contain 35,000 to 40,000 clones, approximately 85% of them singletons. Sequenced input: memory CD4+ T cells from PBMCs. Receptor source: an adult with COVID-19. The CDR3 runs from the conserved cysteine through the conserved F or W. A D gene is named only where the DNA matches it firmly. A row's size may be missing; if present it is once, few, many or a size class.

clone_size j_call d_call v_call cdr3_nt cdr3_aa
NA TRBJ2-1 TRBD2 TRBV19 TGTGCCAGTAAAGCGGCGGGAGGACAAATAACCCGACCATATGAGCAGTTCTTC CASKAAGGQITRPYEQFF
NA TRBJ2-1 NA TRBV5-1 TGCGCCAGCAACCCCACCACGGGGCTTAGCTCCTACAATGAGCAGTTCTTC CASNPTTGLSSYNEQFF
once TRBJ2-5 NA TRBV5-8 TGTGCCAGCAGCTTGGGCTCCGTAGTTGGTCTGGGGGAGACCCAGTACTTC CASSLGSVVGLGETQYF
NA TRBJ1-4 NA TRBV4-1 TGCGCCAGCAGCCAAATCGGGACAACTAATGAAAAACTGTTTTTT CASSQIGTTNEKLFF
NA TRBJ2-3 TRBD1 TRBV5-4 TGTGCCAGCAGTTCGACAGGGGGAGATACGCAGTATTTT CASSSTGGDTQYF
NA TRBJ1-5 TRBD1 TRBV28 TGTGCCAGCAACTTCCGGGACAGGAGCAATCAGCCCCAGCATTTT CASNFRDRSNQPQHF
NA TRBJ2-3 TRBD2 TRBV11-2 TGTGCCAGCAGCCCGTGGGGACTAGCGGGATGGGACACAGATACGCAGTATTTT CASSPWGLAGWDTDTQYF
NA TRBJ2-1 NA TRBV21-1 TGTGCCAGCAGCAAATTGGGCTACAATGAGCAGTTCTTC CASSKLGYNEQFF
once TRBJ2-4 NA TRBV28 TGTGCCAGCAGCACGTTTCAGGGAGTCAAAAACATTCAGTACTTC CASSTFQGVKNIQYF
NA TRBJ2-4 NA TRBV2 TGTGCCAGCAGTTCTTCCGGGCTGCAAAACATTCAGTACTTC CASSSSGLQNIQYF
NA TRBJ2-3 TRBD2 TRBV10-3 TGTGCCATCAGTGATAGCGGGAGCGTCACAGATACGCAGTATTTT CAISDSGSVTDTQYF
NA TRBJ2-1 NA TRBV2 TGTGCCAGTCACGTAGAGAATGAGCAGTTCTTC CASHVENEQFF
NA TRBJ1-1 NA TRBV19 TGTGCCAGTAGTTGGGTGGACGCTGAAGCTTTCTTT CASSWVDAEAFF
NA TRBJ2-1 NA TRBV7-2 TGTGCCAGCAGCCCAGACTTAAATGAGCAGTTCTTC CASSPDLNEQFF
NA TRBJ2-2 NA TRBV18 TGTGCCAGCTCACCGAAAACAGGGATATCCGGGGAGCTGTTTTTT CASSPKTGISGELFF
NA TRBJ2-3 TRBD2 TRBV6-2/TRBV6-3 TGTGCCAGCAGTTACGGGGGCGCGGGAGGGTTAACAGATACGCAGTATTTT CASSYGGAGGLTDTQYF
NA TRBJ2-1 TRBD2 TRBV2 TGTGCCAGCAGTGAGCCGGGACTAGCGGGAGGCAATGAGCAGTTCTTC CASSEPGLAGGNEQFF
NA TRBJ1-1 NA TRBV19 TGTGCCAGTAGTATCCAGGCCCTGGACACTGAAGCTTTCTTT CASSIQALDTEAFF
NA TRBJ2-1 NA TRBV28 TGTGCCAGCAGTTCTACTACTTCTGAGCAGTTCTTC CASSSTTSEQFF
NA TRBJ2-7 NA TRBV27 TGTGCCAGCAGTTCGGGACCCAGATTTGAGCAGTACTTC CASSSGPRFEQYF
NA TRBJ2-7 TRBD1 TRBV5-4 TGTGCCAGCAGCCCAAGACAGGGGGCCGGGGAGCAGTACTTC CASSPRQGAGEQYF
NA TRBJ2-2 NA TRBV27 TGTGCCAGCAGTTTACGGGGCAGGGGTAAGGCCGGGGAGCTGTTTTTT CASSLRGRGKAGELFF
NA TRBJ2-7 TRBD2 TRBV7-2 TGTGCCAGCAGCTCCGGACTAGCGGGAGGGCCTGTCGAGCAGTACTTC CASSSGLAGGPVEQYF
NA TRBJ2-3 NA TRBV9 TGTGCCAGCAGCCCGCGGGACAGCCGAGGGAGAACGATCCTAGATACGCAGTATTTT CASSPRDSRGRTILDTQYF
NA TRBJ2-3 NA TRBV4-1 TGCGCCAGCATATCTAGCGTCACAGATACGCAGTATTTT CASISSVTDTQYF
NA TRBJ2-7 NA TRBV7-2 TGTGCCAGCAGCTCCCTGACTAGCTCCTACGAGCAGTACTTC CASSSLTSSYEQYF
few TRBJ2-1 NA TRBV30 TGTGCCTGGAGTAATAACAGGGACAATGAGCAGTTCTTC CAWSNNRDNEQFF
NA TRBJ1-2 TRBD1 TRBV28 TGTGCCAGCTCTGGACAGGGATTTTCCTATGGCTACACCTTC CASSGQGFSYGYTF
NA TRBJ2-7 TRBD2 TRBV27 TGTGCCAGCAGTTTAAGTAGGACTAGCAGCTCCTACGAGCAGTACTTC CASSLSRTSSSYEQYF
NA TRBJ1-2 NA TRBV27 TGTGCCAGCAGTTTATCGCACGGAGACGGACCCTATGGCTACACCTTC CASSLSHGDGPYGYTF
NA TRBJ1-2 NA TRBV18 TGTGCCAGCTCACAGGACGTTGTCTATGGCTACACCTTC CASSQDVVYGYTF
NA TRBJ1-4 TRBD1 TRBV5-1 TGCGCCAGCAGCCGCTCCGGGACAGGGGGCGCGGATGAAAAACTGTTTTTT CASSRSGTGGADEKLFF
few TRBJ2-2 TRBD2 TRBV7-2 TGTGCCAGCAGCTTGGGACTAGCGGGAGGGACCGGGGAGCTGTTTTTT CASSLGLAGGTGELFF
NA TRBJ2-7 NA TRBV5-1 TGCGCCAGCAGCCCGGACCTAGCGACCGCGACCTACGAGCAGTACTTC CASSPDLATATYEQYF
NA TRBJ1-6 NA TRBV6-4 TGTGCCAGCAGTGAACGTGCGGAGAGACCCCTCCACTTT CASSERAERPLHF
once TRBJ2-2 TRBD1 TRBV4-2 TGTGCCAGCAGCCAAGGACAGGGGAGCACCGGGGAGCTGTTTTTT CASSQGQGSTGELFF
NA TRBJ1-5 NA TRBV19 TGTGCCAGTAGCCTTACAGGGTGGGGTCTCAATCAGCCCCAGCATTTT CASSLTGWGLNQPQHF
NA TRBJ1-1 NA TRBV6-5 TGTGCCAGCAGCTTCCTCGGGACGGGGAACACTGAAGCTTTCTTT CASSFLGTGNTEAFF
NA TRBJ2-3 TRBD1 TRBV7-2 TGTGCCAGCAGCAGGGGACAGGGGGGGACAGATACGCAGTATTTT CASSRGQGGTDTQYF
NA TRBJ2-7 TRBD1 TRBV5-1 TGCGCCAGCAATCAGGGGGACGCGGCCCCTGAAGAGCAGTACTTC CASNQGDAAPEEQYF
NA TRBJ2-3 TRBD1 TRBV25-1 TGTGCCAGCAGGACAGGGGCGAGAGATACGCAGTATTTT CASRTGARDTQYF
NA TRBJ1-2 NA TRBV9 TGTGCCAGCAGCGAAACAGGGAAGATCAATGGCTACACCTTC CASSETGKINGYTF
NA TRBJ2-3 TRBD1 TRBV3-1/TRBV3-2 TGTGCCAGCAGCCAAGATTCCCCGGGACAGTTTTTGGATACGCAGTATTTT CASSQDSPGQFLDTQYF
few TRBJ2-7 NA TRBV28 TGTGCCAGCAGCCCCTCCGTATCGCAGTACTTC CASSPSVSQYF
NA TRBJ2-1 NA TRBV5-1 TGCGCCAGCAGCTTGGCGTATGAGCAGTTCTTC CASSLAYEQFF
NA TRBJ2-1 NA TRBV27 TGTGCCAGCAGTCGCGGACCCCGCCTAGTTCGCAATGAGCAGTTCTTC CASSRGPRLVRNEQFF
NA TRBJ1-1 NA TRBV3-1/TRBV3-2 TGTGCCAGCAGCCTTGGTGGGGGAACTGAAGCTTTCTTT CASSLGGGTEAFF
NA TRBJ1-5 NA TRBV21-1 TGTGCCAGCAGCAAACTAGGGGACAGGGCATCCCTTCTAGGTTGGCCCCAGCATTTT CASSKLGDRASLLGWPQHF
NA TRBJ1-1 NA TRBV12-3/TRBV12-4 TGTGCCAGCAGTTTGGGCGGCTCCACTGAAGCTTTCTTT CASSLGGSTEAFF
NA TRBJ1-2 NA TRBV20-1 TGCAGTGCTAGACTCTCTGGAGGCTACACCTTC CSARLSGGYTF
NA TRBJ2-7 TRBD1 TRBV2 TGTGCCAGCAGTACAGGGGTTTACGAGCAGTACTTC CASSTGVYEQYF
NA TRBJ1-5 NA TRBV28 TGTGCCAGCAGTTTTGCCGGGGAACAGCCCCAGCATTTT CASSFAGEQPQHF
NA TRBJ2-3 TRBD2 TRBV12-5 TGTGCTAGTGGTTTCTCTAGCGGGCCGATCTTCAACACAGATACGCAGTATTTT CASGFSSGPIFNTDTQYF
NA TRBJ2-2 NA TRBV4-1 TGCGCCAGCAGCCAAGATCCCCCCGCCGCCGGGGAGCTGTTTTTT CASSQDPPAAGELFF